Listed here is a single TCR beta chain. Repertoires were generated with immunoSEQ multiplex PCR, while TCRdb's copy carries only in-frame clones and drops some. The sample has 50,000 to 55,000 clones; around 90% are singletons. Between the trimmed V and J ends, which lost 8 bases and 2 bases, there was a span of 11 bases. Germline V gene lookup returns CDR1 MRHNA and CDR2 SNTAGT. This CDR3 has 13 amino acids. The data are from a study of T cell changes during pregnancy in multiple sclerosis. The source was CD4+ T cells from peripheral blood mononuclear cells, collected in the third trimester of pregnancy. The chain couples TRBV6-4 to TRBJ2-3; no clear D. The sequence derives from a female donor with multiple sclerosis, enrolled in a pregnancy study. CDR3 coding DNA: TGTGCCAGCCGTCGGAGTAACACAGATACGCAGTATTTT. Protein: CASRRSNTDTQYF.